This T cell receptor (beta chain) originates from a study of tumor-infiltrating lymphocytes in primary liver carcinoma. Regarding the study as a whole: Tumor region pairs outstripped tumor-adjacent and tumor-blood pairs in overlap.

Synthesis of TCR beta cDNA was carried out from 500 ng total RNA with a constant-region primer. Libraries of TCR beta came from three nested multiplex PCR rounds with slightly modified ARM-PCR. With TRBV1-TRBV30 forward primers and a C-beta reverse primer, the first two PCR rounds were run for roughly 9 cycles each. One entry per CDR3 protein, called by TCRdb with MiXCR from the multiplex PCR reads. This sample carries more than 85,000 distinct CDR3 sequences, around 84% of them seen once, and the ten largest clones take 15% to 20%. V shed 6 bases and J 0 bases; nucleotides not matched to a gene: 8. The CDR3 has 16 amino acids. From germline, CDR1 is MDHEN and CDR2 SYDVKM. This clonotype was recorded a few times. Antigen specificity is unknown. The conserved final phenylalanine or tryptophan is absent from the CDR3, which likely points to a read error. The study co-extracted DNA and RNA from around 18-30 mg of unsorted bulk tissue. Patients diagnosed with primary liver carcinoma received treatment through surgical resection. Without exception, tumor samples held over 80% viable tumor cells.

The chain combines TRBV28 with TRBJ1-3; 7 nucleotides line up with TRBD1. The sample was liver tumor tissue from sampling region 3. Subset given: tumor region T3, left-lateral pole. This TCR derives from a man aged 40-49 years with primary liver carcinoma and hepatitis B virus infection. CDR3 bases: TGTGCCAGCAGAAACAGGGGACGGCTCTCTGGAAACACCATATATTCT. It yields the protein CASRNRGRLSGNTIYS.